Sequencing of this T cell receptor (beta chain) was carried out in a study of Ad26.COV2.S vaccination and SARS-CoV-2 variants. Study results and limitations: Vaccine recipients surpassed placebo recipients in spike-specific TCR breadth.

The treatment is: some 20 received Ad26.COV2.S at low or high dose, single or two shots; about five received placebo; per-sample allocation not given. Samples analyzed were those drawn on day 63 after the first vaccine or placebo injection. The table came from immunoSEQ multiplex PCR; TCRdb's copy has only in-frame clones and leaves some out. The table shows 380,000 or so clones, with around 89% occurring only once. As regards this clone: Its antigen remains unidentified.

Germline CDR1 and CDR2: LNHDA and SQIVND (reference sequence). The CDR3 sequence is 13 residues long. V trimming: 6 bases; J trimming: 5 bases; junction bases outside the gene matches: 4. The chain has TRBV19 and TRBJ2-5; 9 bases align to TRBD2. The receptor was isolated from a person between 18 and 60 years old who received the Ad26.COV2.S COVID-19 vaccine or a placebo. The sequencing here drew on peripheral blood, taken in a trial of Ad26.COV2.S vaccine versus placebo. The CDR3: CASRLAGSETQYF. The CDR3 DNA sequence: TGTGCCAGTAGGCTAGCGGGAAGCGAGACCCAGTACTTC. The variable domain in full, completed from reference TRBV19 and TRBJ2-5, reads DGGITQSPKYLFRKEGQNVTLSCEQNLNHDAMYWYRQDPGQGLRLIYYSQIVNDFQKGDIAEGYSVSREKKESFPLTVTSAQKNPTAFYLCASRLAGSETQYFGPGTRLLVL.